This T cell receptor (beta chain) was captured by sequencing in a study of a mutant IDH1 vaccine in newly diagnosed glioma. TCRdb's table, derived via immunoSEQ multiplex PCR, lists solely in-frame clones and lacks some. The data hold approximately 41,000 clones, with 80% to 90% observed a single time. As for time point: week 23, last vaccination. The vaccine gave 300 ug of a 20-mer mutant IDH1 peptide subcutaneously per dose. The germline CDR1 and CDR2 sequences are SGHRS and YFSETQ. The length of the CDR3 is 13 residues. V lost 1 base to trimming and J lost 1 base, with 5 bases between them. Concerning this clone itself: Its antigen remains unknown.

The source was PBMCs, collected from a glioma patient whose treatment included an IDH1 peptide vaccine. The clonotype originates from a middle-aged man with glioma. The rearrangement links TRBV5-1 to TRBJ1-1; D not resolved. CDR3 in DNA: TGCGCCAGCAGCTTGAGGGAGAACACTGAAGCTTTCTTT. Residues: CASSLRENTEAFF.